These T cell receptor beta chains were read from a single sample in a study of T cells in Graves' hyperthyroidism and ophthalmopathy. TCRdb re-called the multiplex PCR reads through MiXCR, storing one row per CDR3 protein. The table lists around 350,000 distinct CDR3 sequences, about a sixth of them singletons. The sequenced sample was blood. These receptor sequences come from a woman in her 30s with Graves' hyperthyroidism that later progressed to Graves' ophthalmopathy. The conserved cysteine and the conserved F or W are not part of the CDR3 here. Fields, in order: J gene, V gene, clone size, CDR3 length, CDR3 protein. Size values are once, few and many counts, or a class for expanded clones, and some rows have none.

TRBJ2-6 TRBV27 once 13 ASSLSHSGANVLT
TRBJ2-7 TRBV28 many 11 ASQNAGAGEQY
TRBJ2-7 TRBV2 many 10 ASKEQSYEQY
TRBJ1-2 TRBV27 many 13 ASTQYPIGQGSYT
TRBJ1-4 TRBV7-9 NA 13 ASSLRQGTGEKLF
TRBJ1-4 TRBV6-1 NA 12 ASRPTASHEKLF
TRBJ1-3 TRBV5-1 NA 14 ASSLGGGSSGNTIY
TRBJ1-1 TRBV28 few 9 ASSHTGEAF
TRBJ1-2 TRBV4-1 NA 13 ASIRPGQGVSGYT
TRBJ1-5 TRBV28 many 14 ASTLDGIDSNQPQH
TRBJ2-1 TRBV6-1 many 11 ASSEVGANEQF
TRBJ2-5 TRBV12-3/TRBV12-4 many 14 ASSLHPGTGQETQY
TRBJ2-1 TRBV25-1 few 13 ASGRAVASYNEQF
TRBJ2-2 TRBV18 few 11 ASSPFGAGELF
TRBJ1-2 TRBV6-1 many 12 ASRYLDRGEGYT
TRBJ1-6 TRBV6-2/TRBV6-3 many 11 ASSPSGGAPLH
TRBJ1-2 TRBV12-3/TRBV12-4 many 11 ASSIDSFGGYT
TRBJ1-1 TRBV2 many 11 ASRYPSAREAF
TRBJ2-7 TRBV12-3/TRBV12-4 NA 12 ASSAGTDSYEQY
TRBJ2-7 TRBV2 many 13 ASSELGRRLYEQY
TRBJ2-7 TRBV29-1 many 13 SVWTGGFTDDEQY
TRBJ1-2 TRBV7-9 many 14 ASSPSPTDLNYGYT
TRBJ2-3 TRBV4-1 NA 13 ASSQAPTGTDTQY
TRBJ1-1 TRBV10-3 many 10 ATWTGRTEAF
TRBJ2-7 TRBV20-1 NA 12 SASIGTRIYEQY
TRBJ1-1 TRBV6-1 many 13 ASSPFGGRATEAF
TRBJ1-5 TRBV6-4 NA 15 ASSDSNCLGCNQSQH